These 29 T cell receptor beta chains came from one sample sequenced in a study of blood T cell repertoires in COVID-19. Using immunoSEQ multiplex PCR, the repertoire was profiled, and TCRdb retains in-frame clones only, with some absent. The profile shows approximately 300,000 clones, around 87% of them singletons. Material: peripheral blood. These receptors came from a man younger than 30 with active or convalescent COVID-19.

In nucleotides, the CDR3 is TGCGCCAGCAGTGAGTCGAATTCGTATCAGTCTAGCGGGAGCTCAGAGACCCAGTACTTC. Translating gives CASSESNSYQSSGSSETQYF. The J gene is TRBJ2-5, the V gene TRBV10-1; TRBD2 aligns across 10 bases. CDR1 and CDR2 from the germline V gene are WNHNN and SYGVQD (reference sequence). CDR3 length: 20 amino acids. Trimming took 0 bases from V and 4 from J; bases not matched to a gene: 17.

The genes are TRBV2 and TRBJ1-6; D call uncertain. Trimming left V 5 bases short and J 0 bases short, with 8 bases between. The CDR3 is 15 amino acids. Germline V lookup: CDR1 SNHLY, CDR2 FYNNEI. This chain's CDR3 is CASSMESSYNSPLHF. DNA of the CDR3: TGTGCCAGCAGTATGGAGAGCTCCTATAATTCACCCCTCCACTTT.

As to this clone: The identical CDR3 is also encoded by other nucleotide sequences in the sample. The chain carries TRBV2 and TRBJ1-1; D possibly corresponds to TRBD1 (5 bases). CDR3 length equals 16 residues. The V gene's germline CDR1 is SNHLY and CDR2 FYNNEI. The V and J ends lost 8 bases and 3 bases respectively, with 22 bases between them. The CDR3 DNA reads TGTGCCAGCGCGGCAGTGGGAGGGGTGGGCGACACTGAAGCTTTCTTT. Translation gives CASAAVGGVGDTEAFF.

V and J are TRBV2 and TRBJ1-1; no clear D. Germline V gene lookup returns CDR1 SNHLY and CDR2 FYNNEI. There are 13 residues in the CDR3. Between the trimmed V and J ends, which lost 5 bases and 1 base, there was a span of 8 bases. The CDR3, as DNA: TGTGCCAGCAGTCCCATAGCGAACACTGAAGCTTTCTTT. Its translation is CASSPIANTEAFF.

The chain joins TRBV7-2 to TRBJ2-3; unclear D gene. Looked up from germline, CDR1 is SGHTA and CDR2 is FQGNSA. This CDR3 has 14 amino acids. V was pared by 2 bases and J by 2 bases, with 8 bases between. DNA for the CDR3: TGTGCCAGCAGCTTACGGGTCCTCACAGATACGCAGTATTTT. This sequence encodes CASSLRVLTDTQYF.

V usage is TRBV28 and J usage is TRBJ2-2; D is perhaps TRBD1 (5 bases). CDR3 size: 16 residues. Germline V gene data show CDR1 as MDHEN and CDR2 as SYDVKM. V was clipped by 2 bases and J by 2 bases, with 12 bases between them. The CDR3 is CASSLPARANTGELFF. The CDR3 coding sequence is TGTGCCAGCAGTTTACCGGCCAGGGCAAACACCGGGGAGCTGTTTTTT.

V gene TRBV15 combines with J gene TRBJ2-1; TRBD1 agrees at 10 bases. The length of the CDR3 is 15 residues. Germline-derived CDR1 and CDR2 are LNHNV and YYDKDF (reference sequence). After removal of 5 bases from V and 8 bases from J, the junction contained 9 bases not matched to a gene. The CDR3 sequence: CATSGDRGDRDEQFF. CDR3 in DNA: TGTGCCACCAGCGGGGACAGGGGAGATAGAGATGAGCAGTTCTTC.

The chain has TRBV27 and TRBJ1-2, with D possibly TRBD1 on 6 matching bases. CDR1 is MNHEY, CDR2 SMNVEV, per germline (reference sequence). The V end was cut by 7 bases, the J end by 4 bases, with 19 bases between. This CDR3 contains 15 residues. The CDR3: CASTTLKGDLYGYTF. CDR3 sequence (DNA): TGTGCCAGCACCACACTAAAGGGGGACCTCTATGGCTACACCTTC.

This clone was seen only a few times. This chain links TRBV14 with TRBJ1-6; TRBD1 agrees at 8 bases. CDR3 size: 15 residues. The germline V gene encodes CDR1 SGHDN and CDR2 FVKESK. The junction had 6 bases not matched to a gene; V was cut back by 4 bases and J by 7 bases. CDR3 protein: CASSLGQGGNSPLHF. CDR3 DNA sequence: TGTGCCAGCAGCCTCGGACAGGGCGGCAATTCACCCCTCCACTTT.

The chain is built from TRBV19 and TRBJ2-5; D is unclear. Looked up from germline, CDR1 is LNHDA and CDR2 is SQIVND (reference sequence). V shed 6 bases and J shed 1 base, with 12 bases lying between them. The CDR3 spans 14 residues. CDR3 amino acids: CASSPTPPQETQYF. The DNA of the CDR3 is TGTGCCAGTAGCCCTACTCCCCCCCAAGAGACCCAGTACTTC.

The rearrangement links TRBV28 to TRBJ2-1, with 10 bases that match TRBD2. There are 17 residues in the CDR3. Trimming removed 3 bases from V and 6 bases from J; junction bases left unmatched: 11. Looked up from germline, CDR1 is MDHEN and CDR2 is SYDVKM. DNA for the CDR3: TGTGCCAGCAGTTTCCCAACCCTAGCGGGGGCCGTCAATGAGCAGTTCTTC. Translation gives CASSFPTLAGAVNEQFF.

CDR3 DNA: TGCGCCAGCAGCCAAGTAGGAGCCGGCTCTGACGAGCAGTACTTC. Translation gives CASSQVGAGSDEQYF. V is TRBV4-1 and J is TRBJ2-7; D remains ambiguous. The ends were cut back, 1 base at V and 5 bases at J, with 15 bases in the middle. Germline V gene lookup returns CDR1 MGHRA and CDR2 YSYEKL. The CDR3 consists of 15 residues.

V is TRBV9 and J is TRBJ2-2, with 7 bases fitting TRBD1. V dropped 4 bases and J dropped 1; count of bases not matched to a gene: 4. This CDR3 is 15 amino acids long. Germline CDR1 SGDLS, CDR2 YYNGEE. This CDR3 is CASSPRTGNTGELFF. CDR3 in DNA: TGTGCCAGCAGCCCCCGGACAGGGAACACCGGGGAGCTGTTTTTT.

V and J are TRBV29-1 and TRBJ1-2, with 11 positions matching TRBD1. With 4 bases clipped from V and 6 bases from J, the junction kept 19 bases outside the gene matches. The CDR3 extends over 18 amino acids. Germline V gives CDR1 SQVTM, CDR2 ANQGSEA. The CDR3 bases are TGCAGCGTTGGCCCCCCCCCGGGACAGGGGGTATTTGGTGATGGCTACACCTTC. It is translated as CSVGPPPGQGVFGDGYTF.

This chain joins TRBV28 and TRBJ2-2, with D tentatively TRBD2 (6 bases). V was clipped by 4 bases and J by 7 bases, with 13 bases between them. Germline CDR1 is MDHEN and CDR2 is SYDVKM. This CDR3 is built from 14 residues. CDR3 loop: CASSSGLDDGELFF. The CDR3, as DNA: TGTGCCAGCAGTTCGGGACTTGACGACGGGGAGCTGTTTTTT. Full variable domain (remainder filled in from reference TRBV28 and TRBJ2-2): DVKVTQSSRYLVKRTGEKVFLECVQDMDHENMFWYRQDPGLGLRLIYFSYDVKMKEKGDIPEGYSVSREKKERFSLILESASTNQTSMYLCASSSGLDDGELFFGEGSRLTVL.

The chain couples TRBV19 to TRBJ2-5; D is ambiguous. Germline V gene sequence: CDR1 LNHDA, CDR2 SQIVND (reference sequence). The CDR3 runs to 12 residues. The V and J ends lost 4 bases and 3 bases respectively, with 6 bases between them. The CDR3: CASSTNKETQYF. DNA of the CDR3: TGTGCCAGTAGTACGAACAAAGAGACCCAGTACTTC.

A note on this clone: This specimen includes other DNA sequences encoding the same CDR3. In DNA form, the CDR3 reads TGCAGTGCTAGCAGGGGGACCCAGTACTTC. It translates to CSASRGTQYF. The chain is built from TRBV20-1 and TRBJ2-5; the D gene is possibly TRBD1 (6 bases). Trimming removed 3 bases at V and 7 bases at J, with 6 bases between. The germline V gene encodes CDR1 DFQATT and CDR2 SNEGSKA (reference sequence). The CDR3 runs to 10 residues.

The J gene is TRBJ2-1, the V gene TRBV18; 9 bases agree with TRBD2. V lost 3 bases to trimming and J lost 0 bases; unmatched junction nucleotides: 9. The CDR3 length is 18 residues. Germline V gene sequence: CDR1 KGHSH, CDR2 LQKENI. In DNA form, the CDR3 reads TGTGCCAGCTCACCGCAACACTTTAGCGGGAGCTCCTACAATGAGCAGTTCTTC. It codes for CASSPQHFSGSSYNEQFF.

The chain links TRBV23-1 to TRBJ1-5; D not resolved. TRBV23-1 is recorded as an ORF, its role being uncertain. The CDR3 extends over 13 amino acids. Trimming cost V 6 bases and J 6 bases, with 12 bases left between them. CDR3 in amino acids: CASRVLSTQPQHF. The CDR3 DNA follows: TGCGCCAGCAGGGTCCTATCCACTCAGCCCCAGCATTTT.

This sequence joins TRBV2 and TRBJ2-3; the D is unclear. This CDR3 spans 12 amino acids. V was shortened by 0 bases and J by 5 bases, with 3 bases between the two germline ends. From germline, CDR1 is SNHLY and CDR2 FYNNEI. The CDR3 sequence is CASSEAQDTQYF. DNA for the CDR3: TGTGCCAGCAGTGAAGCCCAAGATACGCAGTATTTT.

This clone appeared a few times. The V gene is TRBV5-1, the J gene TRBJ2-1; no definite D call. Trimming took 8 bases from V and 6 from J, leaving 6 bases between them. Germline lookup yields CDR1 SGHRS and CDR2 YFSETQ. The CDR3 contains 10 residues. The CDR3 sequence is CARAPNEQFF. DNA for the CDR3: TGCGCCAGAGCCCCCAATGAGCAGTTCTTC.

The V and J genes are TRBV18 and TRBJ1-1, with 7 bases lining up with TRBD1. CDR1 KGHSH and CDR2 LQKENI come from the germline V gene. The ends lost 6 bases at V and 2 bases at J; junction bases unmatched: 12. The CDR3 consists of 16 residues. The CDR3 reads CASSQDLGTANTEAFF. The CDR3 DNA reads TGTGCCAGCTCCCAAGACCTCGGGACAGCTAACACTGAAGCTTTCTTT.

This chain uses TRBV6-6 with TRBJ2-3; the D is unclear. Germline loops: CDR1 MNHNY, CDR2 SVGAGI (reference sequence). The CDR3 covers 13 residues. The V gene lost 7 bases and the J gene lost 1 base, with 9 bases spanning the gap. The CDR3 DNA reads TGTGCCAGCACGTATGTAGGCACAGATACGCAGTATTTT. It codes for CASTYVGTDTQYF.

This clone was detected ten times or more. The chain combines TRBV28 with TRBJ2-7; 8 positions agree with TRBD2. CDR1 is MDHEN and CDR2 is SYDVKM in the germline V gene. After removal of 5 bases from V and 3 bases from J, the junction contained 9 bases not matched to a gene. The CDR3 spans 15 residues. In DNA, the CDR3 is TGTGCCAGCAGTCCAGCCGGGACTAGACTCTACGAGCAGTACTTC. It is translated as CASSPAGTRLYEQYF.

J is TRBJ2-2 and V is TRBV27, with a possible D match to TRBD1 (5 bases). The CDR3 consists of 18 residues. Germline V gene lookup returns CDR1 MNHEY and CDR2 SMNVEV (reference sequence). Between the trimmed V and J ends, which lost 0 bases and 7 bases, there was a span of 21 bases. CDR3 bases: TGTGCCAGCAGTTTATCGGGGCCGGCAGGCCCTTGGTTCGGGGAGCTGTTTTTT. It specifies CASSLSGPAGPWFGELFF.

CDR3 sequence (DNA): TGTGCCAGCAGCAAAGAGGTGGACAGGGTCGACACAATCAATCAGCCCCAGCATTTT. It is translated as CASSKEVDRVDTINQPQHF. This chain connects TRBV21-1 to TRBJ1-5; the D segment call TRBD1 is taken from the table without a DNA check. TRBV21-1 counts as a pseudogene. This CDR3 comprises 19 residues.

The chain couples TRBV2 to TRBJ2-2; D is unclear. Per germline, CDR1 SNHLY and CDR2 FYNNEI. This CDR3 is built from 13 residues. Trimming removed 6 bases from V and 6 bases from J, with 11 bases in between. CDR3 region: CASSELYSGELFF. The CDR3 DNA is TGTGCCAGCAGCGAACTATACTCCGGGGAGCTGTTTTTT. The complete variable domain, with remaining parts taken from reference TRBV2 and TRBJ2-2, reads EPEVTQTPSHQVTQMGQEVILRCVPISNHLYFYWYRQILGQKVEFLVSFYNNEISEKSEIFDDQFSVERPDGSNFTLKIRSTKLEDSAMYFCASSELYSGELFFGEGSRLTVL.

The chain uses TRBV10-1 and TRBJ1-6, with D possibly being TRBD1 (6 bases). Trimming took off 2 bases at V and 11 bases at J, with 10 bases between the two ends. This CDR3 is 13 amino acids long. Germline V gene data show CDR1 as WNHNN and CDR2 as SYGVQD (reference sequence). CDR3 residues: CASSETGSAPLHF. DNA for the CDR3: TGCGCCAGCAGTGAGACAGGGTCGGCACCCCTCCACTTT.

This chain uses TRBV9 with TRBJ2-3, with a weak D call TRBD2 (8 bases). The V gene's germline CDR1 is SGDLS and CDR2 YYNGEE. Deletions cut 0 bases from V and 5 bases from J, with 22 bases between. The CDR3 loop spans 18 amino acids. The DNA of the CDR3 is TGTGCCAGCAGCGTAGGATGGGGACAGCGGGAGTCGCGAGATACGCAGTATTTT. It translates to CASSVGWGQRESRDTQYF.